This TCR beta chain emerged from a study of cytomegalovirus exposure and HLA in healthy donors. As to this clone: No antigen is known for it.

The repertoire was sequenced with immunoSEQ multiplex PCR; TCRdb's copy has only in-frame clones and lacks some. Among more than 110,000 clones listed, 94% were seen once. Study observations and caveats: Among TCR beta chains, those listed as cytomegalovirus-associated numbered approximately 150. Reported results showed that the classifier diagnosed cytomegalovirus status with high specificity and sensitivity. In vitro assays verified that three CMV-associated chains recognized CMV antigens specifically. Rarity characterized most TCR sequences, yet some public TCRs appeared in many donors.

Trimming pared 3 bases from V and 6 bases from J, leaving 9 bases between. The CDR3 is made up of 14 amino acids. Germline CDR1 KGHSH, CDR2 LQKENI. The clonotype originates from a man younger than 35 in good health and CMV-seropositive. J is TRBJ1-6 and V is TRBV18; D unresolved. Sequences were obtained from PBMCs. CDR3 in amino acids: CASSPNNLNSPLHF. The CDR3 bases are TGTGCCAGCTCACCGAACAATCTTAATTCACCCCTCCACTTT.